The clone carrying this TCR beta chain showed up just a few times. The repertoire was sequenced with immunoSEQ multiplex PCR; TCRdb's copy has only in-frame clones and lacks some. The data show approximately 90,000 clones, more than 65% seen once. The data belong to a study of CD8 T cell repertoires and HIV-1 epitope variants. Overall study: Tested: three Gag epitope families, Nef HW9 and YT9.

V lost 4 bases and J lost 4, with 11 bases in between. This CDR3 is 13 amino acids long. Germline loops: CDR1 MNHNS, CDR2 SASEGT. V gene TRBV6-1 combines with J gene TRBJ2-7; D perhaps matches TRBD1 (6 bases). Sequenced: uncultured baseline CD8+ T cells from peripheral blood mononuclear cells (PBMCs). The clonotype was recovered from a male donor with HIV. CDR3 in amino acids: CASSAPTGYEQYF. CDR3 sequence (DNA): TGTGCCAGCAGTGCCCCAACAGGGTACGAGCAGTACTTC.